This T cell receptor (beta chain) emerged from a study of cytomegalovirus exposure and HLA in healthy donors. Findings of the study overall: According to an earlier analysis, most TCR beta V segments yielded productive rearrangements about 90% or about 30% of the time.

V gave up 2 bases and J gave up 3 bases; unmatched junction bases: 6. In germline, CDR1 is SGHNT, CDR2 YYREEE (reference sequence). The CDR3 length is 15 residues. To note about this clone: Its antigen remains unknown.

The PCR was carried out with 60 Vbeta primers and 13 Jbeta primers. TCRdb's table, derived via immunoSEQ multiplex PCR, lists solely in-frame clones and lacks some. The sample lists some 180,000 clones, 75% to 85% occurring once. V usage is TRBV5-4 and J usage is TRBJ2-3, with 7 bases that match TRBD1. Sequenced: PBMCs. The clonotype comes from a girl aged 2-15 years in good health and CMV-seropositive. The CDR3 coding sequence is TGTGCCAGCAGCTTCGACAGGGTAACGACAGATACGCAGTATTTT. Translating gives CASSFDRVTTDTQYF.